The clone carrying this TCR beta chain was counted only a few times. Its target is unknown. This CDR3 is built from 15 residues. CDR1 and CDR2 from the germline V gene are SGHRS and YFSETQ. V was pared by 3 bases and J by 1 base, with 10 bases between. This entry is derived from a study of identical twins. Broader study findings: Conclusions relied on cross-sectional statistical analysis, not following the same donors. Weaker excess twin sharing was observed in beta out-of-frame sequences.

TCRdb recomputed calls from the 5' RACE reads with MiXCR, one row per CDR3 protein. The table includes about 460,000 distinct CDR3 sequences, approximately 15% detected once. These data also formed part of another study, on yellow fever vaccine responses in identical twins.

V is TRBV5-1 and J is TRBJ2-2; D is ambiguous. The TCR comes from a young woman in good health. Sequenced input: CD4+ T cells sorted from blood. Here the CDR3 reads CASSSGLGNTGELFF. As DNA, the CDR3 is TGCGCCAGCAGCTCAGGTTTGGGGAACACCGGGGAGCTGTTTTTT.